The rows below give T cell receptor beta chains drawn from one sample of a study of identical twins' blood T cells. TCRdb re-analysed the 5' RACE reads in MiXCR, keeping a single row per CDR3 protein. The sample contains a few hundred thousand distinct CDR3 sequences, approximately 30% of which appear only once. Sequencing was carried out using PBMCs. The receptors were gathered from a woman between 18 and 50 years old in good health. Each CDR3 is given with its conserved first and last residue. Fields, in order: D gene, clone size, J gene, V gene, CDR3 DNA, CDR3 protein. The D gene is left open where the match is weak. Rows may omit the clone size; those that give it use once, few, many or a size class.

- | many | TRBJ2-3 | TRBV7-9 | TGTGCCAGCAGCTTTGGCCAGGATGTTGGAACGCAGTATTTT | CASSFGQDVGTQYF
- | - | TRBJ2-1 | TRBV3-1 | TGTGCCAGCAGCCAAGATGGCCATGAGCAGTTCTTC | CASSQDGHEQFF
- | few | TRBJ2-5 | TRBV2 | TGTGCCAGCAGGAGACACGAGCAAGAGACCCAGTACTTC | CASRRHEQETQYF
- | - | TRBJ2-7 | TRBV11-2 | TGTGCCAGCAGCTTAGAAGGGGGGGCCTACGAGCAGTACTTC | CASSLEGGAYEQYF
- | - | TRBJ1-6 | TRBV5-6 | TGTGCCAGCAGCTTGACGTCCTATTCACCCCTCCACTTT | CASSLTSYSPLHF
- | few | TRBJ1-6 | TRBV6-1 | TGTGCCAGCAGTGAAAGTGACGGGCAGACGCTCCACTTT | CASSESDGQTLHF
- | - | TRBJ1-1 | TRBV20-1 | TGCAGTGCTAGAGTGGGAGTACCGAACACTGAAGCTTTCTTT | CSARVGVPNTEAFF
TRBD2 | many | TRBJ2-5 | TRBV12-5 | TGTGCTAGTGGTTTGTCCCGACTAGCGTTGTACCAAGAGACCCAGTACTTC | CASGLSRLALYQETQYF
- | many | TRBJ1-1 | TRBV14 | TGTGCCAGCAGCCAAGAGGATAACACTGAAGCTTTCTTT | CASSQEDNTEAFF
- | - | TRBJ1-5 | TRBV15 | TGTGCCACCAGCAGAACGGGGTACGAAAAGCCCCAGCATTTT | CATSRTGYEKPQHF
- | - | TRBJ2-7 | TRBV18 | TGTGCCAGCTCACCAGGGTCAGATCCCTACGAGCAGTACTTC | CASSPGSDPYEQYF
- | few | TRBJ2-2 | TRBV24-1 | TGTGCCACCAGTGACCCACGAGCCGGGGAGCTGTTTTTT | CATSDPRAGELFF
TRBD1 | - | TRBJ1-1 | TRBV7-9 | TGTGCCAGCAGCTTAACACAGGGGACCACTGAAGCTTTCTTT | CASSLTQGTTEAFF
- | - | TRBJ2-2 | TRBV12-3/TRBV12-4 | TGTGCCAGCAGTCGGCCGGGACCCCTGAGGGTCGGGGAGCCGTTTTTT | CASSRPGPLRVGEPFF
TRBD2 | - | TRBJ2-1 | TRBV20-1 | TGCAGTGCTAGAGATCCCTCCAGCGGGGGGGCTCTGGGCAACGAGCAGTTCTTC | CSARDPSSGGALGNEQFF
- | - | TRBJ1-5 | TRBV21-1 | TGTGCCAGCAGCCCCGGGCGGGCCGGGTGGCCCCAGCATTTT | CASSPGRAGWPQHF
- | few | TRBJ2-2 | TRBV2 | TGTGCCAGCAGTGATCTACAAAGTGAGCTGTTTTTT | CASSDLQSELFF
- | - | TRBJ1-5 | TRBV20-1 | TGCAGTGCCAAAAGCCACGTCCAACCCCAGCATTTT | CSAKSHVQPQHF
- | - | TRBJ1-3 | TRBV7-9 | TGTGCCAGCAGCTTAGTGTTCGCGCGGGAGGGGAACACCATATATTTT | CASSLVFAREGNTIYF
- | - | TRBJ2-1 | TRBV5-1 | TGCGCCAGCAGCCCAATTGACAGGTACAATGAGCAGTTCTTC | CASSPIDRYNEQFF
- | few | TRBJ1-1 | TRBV29-1 | TGCAGCGCCTTGGCGCGGGTAGCTTTCTTT | CSALARVAFF
- | few | TRBJ2-1 | TRBV20-1 | TGCAGTATATTCGGGGCGAGCTCCTACAATGAGCAGTTCTTC | CSIFGASSYNEQFF
- | few | TRBJ2-2 | TRBV11-2 | TGTGCCAGCAGTCACAGGCGGAGTTGGACCGGGGAGCTGTTTTTT | CASSHRRSWTGELFF
- | - | TRBJ2-1 | TRBV6-6 | TGTGCCAGCAGTCCTTCCAGGGTGGTAGCCTACAATGAGCAGTTCTTC | CASSPSRVVAYNEQFF
TRBD2 | few | TRBJ2-1 | TRBV5-1 | TGCGCCAGCGGTCCTAGCGGGCTCTACAATGAGCAGTTCTTC | CASGPSGLYNEQFF